These 18 T cell receptor beta chains were all obtained from the same sample, sequenced in a study of CD8 T cells in ankylosing spondylitis. Their antigens remain unidentified. Findings of the study overall: Ankylosing spondylitis blood appeared to be characterized by a TCR beta motif of eight highly homologous variants.

TCRdb redid the calling of the 5' RACE reads with MiXCR, one entry per CDR3 protein. Seen here are a few hundred thousand distinct CDR3 sequences, more than 20% observed once, and the top ten hold approximately 16%. The specimen was blood, either unsorted or a sorted T cell fraction (not recorded which). These receptors came from a male donor with ankylosing spondylitis.

With regard to this clonotype: This may be a read error, as it is one base from a much larger clone. The conserved phenylalanine or tryptophan normally closing the CDR3 is absent here, so this likely arose from a read error. The gene calls are TRBV5-6 and TRBJ2-7, with a possible D match to TRBD1 (5 bases). Looked up from germline, CDR1 is SGHDT and CDR2 is YYEEEE. Trimming shortened V by 2 bases and J by 1 base, and 13 bases separated the two germline ends. CDR3 length: 15 residues. Here the CDR3 reads CASSFGRALSYEQYL. The DNA of the CDR3 is TGTGCCAGCAGCTTCGGCAGGGCACTATCCTACGAGCAGTACTTA.

V gene TRBV12-3 or TRBV12-4 combines with J gene TRBJ1-1; 8 nucleotides line up with TRBD1. J was trimmed by 4 bases and V by 5 bases; bases with no gene match: 6. This CDR3 has 14 amino acids. The CDR3 sequence is CASSKGQATTEAFF. The CDR3 region has the DNA TGTGCCAGCAGTAAGGGACAGGCCACCACTGAAGCTTTCTTT.

This clonotype was seen more than once but under ten times. The chain joins TRBV5-1 to TRBJ1-1; TRBD1 is a possible D gene (5 bases). The V and J ends lost 1 base and 6 bases respectively, with 16 bases between them. Per the germline V gene, CDR1 is SGHRS and CDR2 is YFSETQ. CDR3 length: 15 amino acids. The CDR3 DNA reads as TGCGCCAGCAGCTTGTCGCAGGGATCGAGGGCTGAAGCTTTCTTT. It codes for CASSLSQGSRAEAFF.

This clonotype was found a few times. The genes are TRBV5-1 and TRBJ2-3; D possibly corresponds to TRBD2 (5 bases). CDR1 is SGHRS, CDR2 YFSETQ, per germline. V shed 3 bases and J shed 1 base, with 9 bases lying between them. The CDR3 runs to 14 residues. CDR3 loop: CASSSVGGTDTQYF. The CDR3 coding sequence is TGCGCCAGCAGCTCGGTCGGGGGCACAGATACGCAGTATTTT.

This chain links TRBV7-3 with TRBJ2-3; a weak D match, TRBD2 (6 bases). V lost 1 base and J 6 bases, leaving 14 bases between the germline ends. Germline CDR1 SGHTA, CDR2 FQGTGA. This CDR3 is 15 amino acids long. CDR3 residues: CASSLSPGAGDTQYF. In nucleotides, the CDR3 is TGTGCCAGCAGCTTAAGTCCGGGAGCTGGGGATACGCAGTATTTT. The complete variable domain, with remaining parts taken from reference TRBV7-3 and TRBJ2-3, reads GAGVSQTPSNKVTEKGKYVELRCDPISGHTALYWYRQSLGQGPEFLIYFQGTGAADDSGLPNDRFFAVRPEGSVSTLKIQRTERGDSAVYLCASSLSPGAGDTQYFGPGTRLTVL.

The genes are TRBV7-3 and TRBJ2-1; D ambiguous. The V end lost 1 base, the J end lost 10 bases, and 11 bases lay between the germline ends. The CDR3 contains 13 residues. Germline V gene lookup returns CDR1 SGHTA and CDR2 FQGTGA. In nucleotides, the CDR3 is TGTGCCAGCAGCTTAAGGCTACACACGGAGCAGTTCTTC. As protein: CASSLRLHTEQFF.

This clonotype was counted a few times. The V gene is TRBV29-1, the J gene TRBJ2-1; unclear D gene. The CDR3 totals 10 residues. The germline gives CDR1 SQVTM, CDR2 ANQGSEA. V dropped 4 bases and J dropped 5 bases, with 3 bases sitting between them. The CDR3 DNA follows: TGCAGCGTTGCTCACAATGAGCAGTTCTTC. This codes for CSVAHNEQFF.

The V gene is TRBV10-3, the J gene TRBJ2-1; 10 bases are shared with TRBD2. From germline, CDR1 is ENHRY and CDR2 SYGVKD. Trimming at V came to 0 bases and at J to 0 bases, leaving 5 bases not matched to a gene. The CDR3 sequence is 18 residues long. The CDR3 is CAISESRASGSSYNEQFF. Written as DNA, the CDR3 is TGTGCCATCAGTGAGTCGAGGGCTAGCGGGAGCTCCTACAATGAGCAGTTCTTC.

The genes are TRBV20-1 and TRBJ2-1; D perhaps matches TRBD1 (5 bases). The V end lost 6 bases, the J end lost 8 bases, and 11 bases lay between the germline ends. The length of the CDR3 is 11 residues. Germline values: CDR1 DFQATT, CDR2 SNEGSKA (reference sequence). CDR3 sequence: CSAPRVHEQFF. As DNA, the CDR3 is TGCAGTGCCCCCAGGGTGCATGAGCAGTTCTTC.

V and J are TRBV30 and TRBJ2-7; D unresolved. The CDR3 spans 13 residues. V lost 8 bases and J 3 bases, leaving 17 bases between the germline ends. The germline CDR1 and CDR2 sequences are GTSNPN and SVGIG (reference sequence). The CDR3 region has the DNA TGTGCCGGTCGCGAGACGCCAGGCTACGAGCAGTACTTC. This codes for CAGRETPGYEQYF.

V is TRBV14 and J is TRBJ2-5; 7 bases align to TRBD2. The V gene's germline CDR1 is SGHDN and CDR2 FVKESK. The CDR3 spans 14 residues. After removal of 1 base from V and 5 bases from J, the junction contained 4 bases not matched to a gene. Here the CDR3 reads CASSQGTSWETQYF. The CDR3 bases are TGTGCCAGCAGCCAAGGGACTAGTTGGGAGACCCAGTACTTC.

This clonotype appeared many times. This chain joins TRBV18 and TRBJ1-1; D not certain. In germline, CDR1 is KGHSH, CDR2 LQKENI. V was shortened by 8 bases and J by 5 bases, with 12 bases between the two germline ends. This CDR3 is 12 amino acids long. The DNA for the CDR3 is TGTGCCAGCAGCCCTTTAGGAACTGAAGCTTTCTTT. Amino acid sequence: CASSPLGTEAFF.

This clonotype was seen more than once but under ten times. V usage is TRBV11-1 and J usage is TRBJ2-7; TRBD2 aligns across 9 bases. Germline V gives CDR1 SGHAT, CDR2 FQDESV (reference sequence). The CDR3 contains 15 residues. Trimming took 5 bases from V and 2 from J; bases not matched to a gene: 7. CDR3 coding DNA: TGTGCCAGCAGCCCGCGACTAGCGGCAGCCTACGAGCAGTACTTC. Translated, it gives CASSPRLAAAYEQYF.

This chain connects TRBV5-1 to TRBJ2-7; weak D call: TRBD2 (7 bases). V was pared by 0 bases and J by 2 bases, with 12 bases between. Germline assignment: CDR1 SGHRS and CDR2 YFSETQ. The CDR3 is 15 residues long. In DNA, the CDR3 is TGCGCCAGCAGCTTGGGTCGGGGGGCGACCTACGAGCAGTACTTC. Protein product: CASSLGRGATYEQYF.

This clonotype was recorded a few times. The rearrangement uses TRBV5-5 and TRBJ2-3, with D perhaps assigned TRBD1 or TRBD2 (5 bases each). From germline, CDR1 is SGHKS and CDR2 YYEKEE (reference sequence). V was trimmed by 4 bases and J by 0 bases, leaving 9 bases between them. The CDR3 consists of 14 residues. CDR3 amino acids: CASSRGPSTDTQYF. The CDR3 coding sequence is TGTGCCAGCAGCCGGGGACCCAGCACAGATACGCAGTATTTT.

This clonotype was detected only a few times. The chain has TRBV5-6 and TRBJ2-5; D gene unclear. CDR1 is SGHDT, CDR2 YYEEEE, per germline. The CDR3 is 20 amino acids. Trimming left V 1 base short and J 4 bases short, with 29 bases between. The CDR3 loop reads CASSLWPPGLGLSVGETQYF. The CDR3 DNA follows: TGTGCCAGCAGCTTGTGGCCCCCGGGCCTAGGTTTGTCGGTCGGAGAGACCCAGTACTTC.

In this sample, this clonotype turned up a few times. The chain recombines TRBV12-3 or TRBV12-4 with TRBJ2-1, with TRBD2 identical over 11 bases. The CDR3 totals 16 residues. J lost 3 bases, V lost 7 bases, and 8 bases had no gene match. The CDR3: CASTEPGTSGYNEQFF. In nucleotides, the CDR3 is TGTGCCAGCACCGAGCCCGGGACTAGCGGCTACAATGAGCAGTTCTTC.

The V call is TRBV2, the J call TRBJ2-1, with 10 positions matching TRBD2. Trimming at V came to 3 bases and at J to 5 bases, leaving 13 bases not matched to a gene. Germline V gene data show CDR1 as SNHLY and CDR2 as FYNNEI. CDR3 length: 18 residues. The CDR3: CASSDPGLAASGDNEQFF. The CDR3, as DNA: TGTGCCAGCAGTGACCCCGGACTAGCGGCTTCAGGCGACAATGAGCAGTTCTTC.